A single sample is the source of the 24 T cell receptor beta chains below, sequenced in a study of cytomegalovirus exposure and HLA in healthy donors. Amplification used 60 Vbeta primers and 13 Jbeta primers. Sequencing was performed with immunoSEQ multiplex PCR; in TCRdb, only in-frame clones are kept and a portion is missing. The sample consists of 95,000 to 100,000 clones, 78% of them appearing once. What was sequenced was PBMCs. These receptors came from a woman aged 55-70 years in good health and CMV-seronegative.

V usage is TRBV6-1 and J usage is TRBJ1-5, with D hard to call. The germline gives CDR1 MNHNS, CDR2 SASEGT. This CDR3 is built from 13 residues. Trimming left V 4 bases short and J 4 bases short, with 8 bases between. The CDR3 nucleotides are TGTGCCAGCAGTGTCGGAGGAAATCAGCCCCAGCATTTT. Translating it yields CASSVGGNQPQHF.

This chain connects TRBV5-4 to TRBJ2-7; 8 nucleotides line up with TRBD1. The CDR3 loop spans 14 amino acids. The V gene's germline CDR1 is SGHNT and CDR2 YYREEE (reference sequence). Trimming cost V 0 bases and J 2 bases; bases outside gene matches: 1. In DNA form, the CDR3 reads TGTGCCAGCAGCTTGGTGGGACAGGCCTACGAGCAGTACTTC. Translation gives CASSLVGQAYEQYF. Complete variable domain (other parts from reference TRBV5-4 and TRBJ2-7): ETGVTQSPTHLIKTRGQQVTLRCSSQSGHNTVSWYQQALGQGPQFIFQYYREEENGRGNFPPRFSGLQFPNYSSELNVNALELDDSALYLCASSLVGQAYEQYFGPGTRLTVT.

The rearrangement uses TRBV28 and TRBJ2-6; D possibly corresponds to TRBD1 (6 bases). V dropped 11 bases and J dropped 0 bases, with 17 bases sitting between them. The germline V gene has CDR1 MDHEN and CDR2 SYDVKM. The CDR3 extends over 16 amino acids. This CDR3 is CAAQQGAISGANVLTF. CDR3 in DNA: TGTGCCGCCCAACAGGGAGCCATCTCTGGGGCCAACGTCCTGACTTTC.

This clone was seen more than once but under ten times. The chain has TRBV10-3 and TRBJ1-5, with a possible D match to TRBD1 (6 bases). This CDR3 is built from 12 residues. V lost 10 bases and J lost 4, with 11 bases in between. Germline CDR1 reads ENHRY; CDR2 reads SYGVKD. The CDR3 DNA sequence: TGTGCCAGTGGGCAGGGGAATCAGCCCCAGCATTTT. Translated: CASGQGNQPQHF.

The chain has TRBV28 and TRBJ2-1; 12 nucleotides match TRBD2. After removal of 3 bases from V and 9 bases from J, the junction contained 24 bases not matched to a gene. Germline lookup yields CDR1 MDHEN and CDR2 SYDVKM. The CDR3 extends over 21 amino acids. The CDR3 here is CASSLLSWASGRAVRNLEQFF. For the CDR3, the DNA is TGTGCCAGCAGTTTGTTGTCGTGGGCTAGCGGGAGGGCCGTGCGTAATCTTGAGCAGTTCTTC.

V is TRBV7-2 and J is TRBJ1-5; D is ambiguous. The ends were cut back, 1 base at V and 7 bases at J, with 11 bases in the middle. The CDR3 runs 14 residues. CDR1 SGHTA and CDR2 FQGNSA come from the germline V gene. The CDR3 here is CASSLVGERQPQHF. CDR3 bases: TGTGCCAGCAGCTTAGTCGGGGAGAGACAGCCCCAGCATTTT.

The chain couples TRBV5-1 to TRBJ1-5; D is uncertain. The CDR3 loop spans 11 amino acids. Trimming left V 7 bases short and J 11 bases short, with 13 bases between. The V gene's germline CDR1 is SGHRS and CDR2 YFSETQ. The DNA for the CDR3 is TGCGCCAGCTACCGAGGCCGATCCCAGCATTTT. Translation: CASYRGRSQHF.

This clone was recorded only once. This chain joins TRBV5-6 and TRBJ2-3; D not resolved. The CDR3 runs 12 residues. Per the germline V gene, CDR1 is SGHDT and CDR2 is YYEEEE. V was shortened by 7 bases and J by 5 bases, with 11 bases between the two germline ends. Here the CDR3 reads CASSPGIDTQYF. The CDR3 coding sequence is TGTGCCAGCTCCCCAGGAATAGATACGCAGTATTTT.

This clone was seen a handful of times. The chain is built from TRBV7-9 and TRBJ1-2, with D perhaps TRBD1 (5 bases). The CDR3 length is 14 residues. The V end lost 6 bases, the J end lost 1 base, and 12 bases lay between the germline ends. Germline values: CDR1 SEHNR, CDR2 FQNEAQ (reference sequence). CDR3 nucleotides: TGTGCCAGCAGACCGACGGGGGATAACTATGGCTACACCTTC. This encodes CASRPTGDNYGYTF.

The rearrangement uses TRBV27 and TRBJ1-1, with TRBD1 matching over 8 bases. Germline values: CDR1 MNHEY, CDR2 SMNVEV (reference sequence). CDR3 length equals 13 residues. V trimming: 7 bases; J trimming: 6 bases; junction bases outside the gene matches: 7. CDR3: CASINRGRAEAFF. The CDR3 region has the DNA TGTGCCAGCATCAACAGGGGGAGGGCTGAAGCTTTCTTT.

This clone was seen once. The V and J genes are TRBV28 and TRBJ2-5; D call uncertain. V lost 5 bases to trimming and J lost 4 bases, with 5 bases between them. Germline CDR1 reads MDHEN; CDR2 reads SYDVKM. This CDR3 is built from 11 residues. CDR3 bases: TGTGCCAGCAGTCAAATAGAGACCCAGTACTTC. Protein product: CASSQIETQYF. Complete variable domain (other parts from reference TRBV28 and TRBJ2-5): DVKVTQSSRYLVKRTGEKVFLECVQDMDHENMFWYRQDPGLGLRLIYFSYDVKMKEKGDIPEGYSVSREKKERFSLILESASTNQTSMYLCASSQIETQYFGPGTRLLVL.

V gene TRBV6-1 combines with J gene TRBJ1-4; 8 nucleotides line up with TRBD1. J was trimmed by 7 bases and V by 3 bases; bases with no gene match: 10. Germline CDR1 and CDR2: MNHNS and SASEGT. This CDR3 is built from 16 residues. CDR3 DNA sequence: TGTGCCAGCAGTGATGGCAGGTGGACAGGGTCTGAAAAACTGTTTTTT. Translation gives CASSDGRWTGSEKLFF.

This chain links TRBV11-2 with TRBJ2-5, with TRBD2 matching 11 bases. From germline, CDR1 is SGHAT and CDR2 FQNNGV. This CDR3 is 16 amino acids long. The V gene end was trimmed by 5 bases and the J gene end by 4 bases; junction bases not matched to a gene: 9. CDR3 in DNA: TGTGCCAGCAGCCCCTATAGCGGGGGGGCCCGAGAGACCCAGTACTTC. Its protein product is CASSPYSGGARETQYF.

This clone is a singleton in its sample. As DNA, the CDR3 is TGTGCCTGGAGGGAATCAGGGGTATACGAGCAGTACTTC. It translates to CAWRESGVYEQYF. The J gene is TRBJ2-7, the V gene TRBV30, with a tentative D call TRBD1 (6 bases). V was pared by 3 bases and J by 4 bases, with 13 bases between. Germline V gives CDR1 GTSNPN, CDR2 SVGIG (reference sequence). The CDR3 is 13 residues long.

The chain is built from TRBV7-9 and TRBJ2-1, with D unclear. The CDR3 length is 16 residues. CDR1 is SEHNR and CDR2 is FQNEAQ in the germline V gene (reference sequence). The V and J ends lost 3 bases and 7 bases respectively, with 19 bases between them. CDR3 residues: CASSFHVEFRSNEQFF. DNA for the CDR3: TGTGCCAGCAGCTTTCATGTAGAGTTTAGATCGAATGAGCAGTTCTTC.

The chain's CDR3 is CASSLVEDKQYF. The CDR3 region has the DNA TGTGCCAGCAGCTTAGTAGAAGACAAGCAGTATTTT. The chain couples TRBV7-2 to TRBJ2-3; D is unclear. The CDR3 runs to 12 residues. V was pared by 1 base and J by 11 bases, with 10 bases between. CDR1 is SGHTA, CDR2 FQGNSA, per germline.

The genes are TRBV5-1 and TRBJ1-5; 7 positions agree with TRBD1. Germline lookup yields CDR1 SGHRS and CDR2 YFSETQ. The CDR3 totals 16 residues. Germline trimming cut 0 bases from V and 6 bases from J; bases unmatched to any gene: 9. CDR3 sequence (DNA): TGCGCCAGCAGCTTGGCGGGTGGGACAGAACTTCAGCCCCAGCATTTT. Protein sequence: CASSLAGGTELQPQHF.

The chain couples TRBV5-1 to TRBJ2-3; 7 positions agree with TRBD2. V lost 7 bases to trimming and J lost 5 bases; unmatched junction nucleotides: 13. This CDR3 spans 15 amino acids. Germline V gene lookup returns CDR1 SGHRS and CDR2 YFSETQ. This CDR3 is CASGGAGVGRDTQYF. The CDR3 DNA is TGCGCCAGCGGGGGTGCGGGAGTAGGTCGAGATACGCAGTATTTT.

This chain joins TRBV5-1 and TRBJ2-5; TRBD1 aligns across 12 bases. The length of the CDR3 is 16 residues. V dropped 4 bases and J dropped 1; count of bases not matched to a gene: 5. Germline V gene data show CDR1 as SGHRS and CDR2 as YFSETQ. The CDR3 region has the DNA TGCGCCAGCAGCGGCCGGGACAGGGGGCGCCAAGAGACCCAGTACTTC. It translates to CASSGRDRGRQETQYF.

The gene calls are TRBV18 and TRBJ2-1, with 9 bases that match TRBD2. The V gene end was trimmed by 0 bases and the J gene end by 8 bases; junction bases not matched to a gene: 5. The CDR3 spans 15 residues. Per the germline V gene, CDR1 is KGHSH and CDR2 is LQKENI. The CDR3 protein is CASSPPGLARDEQFF. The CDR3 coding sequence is TGTGCCAGCTCACCACCGGGACTAGCCAGGGATGAGCAGTTCTTC.

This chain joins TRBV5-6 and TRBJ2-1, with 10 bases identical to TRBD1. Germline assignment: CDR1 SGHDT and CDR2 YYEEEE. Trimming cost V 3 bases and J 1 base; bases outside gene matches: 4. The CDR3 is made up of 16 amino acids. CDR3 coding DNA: TGTGCCAGCAGCTCGGGACAGGGGATGTCCTACAATGAGCAGTTCTTC. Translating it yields CASSSGQGMSYNEQFF.

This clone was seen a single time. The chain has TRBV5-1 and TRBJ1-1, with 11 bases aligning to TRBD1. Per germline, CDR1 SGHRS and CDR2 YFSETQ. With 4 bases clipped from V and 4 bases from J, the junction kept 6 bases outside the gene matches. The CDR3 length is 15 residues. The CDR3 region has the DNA TGCGCCAGCAGCACAGGGACAGGGGGAAGCACTGAAGCTTTCTTT. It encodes CASSTGTGGSTEAFF.

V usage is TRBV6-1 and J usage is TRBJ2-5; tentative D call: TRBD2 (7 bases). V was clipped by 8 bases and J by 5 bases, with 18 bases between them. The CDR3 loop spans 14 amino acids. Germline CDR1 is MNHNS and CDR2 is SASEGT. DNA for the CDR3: TGTGCCAGCGGGGGGGCAATGAGTGGGGAGACCCAGTACTTC. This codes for CASGGAMSGETQYF.

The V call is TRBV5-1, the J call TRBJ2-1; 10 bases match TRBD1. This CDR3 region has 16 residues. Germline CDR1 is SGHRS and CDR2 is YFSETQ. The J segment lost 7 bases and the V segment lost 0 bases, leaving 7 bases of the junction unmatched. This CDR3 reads CASSLANQDRGNEQFF. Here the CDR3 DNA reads TGCGCCAGCAGCTTGGCCAACCAGGACAGGGGGAATGAGCAGTTCTTC.